Reported below is one T cell receptor beta chain. The data are from a study of blood T cell repertoires in COVID-19. Across the whole study: Sample material is recorded as cDNA or gDNA derived from T cells, B-cell-depleted T cells, or PBMCs.

In the original analysis: From reference gene primer amplification, estimates of nucleated cell counts were derived. TCRdb keeps only in-frame clones here, not all; method: immunoSEQ multiplex PCR. That table furnishes V, J and clone size, whereas the DNA furnished D and trimming. The sample consists of around 94,000 clones, approximately 78% of them appearing once. This clonotype was sampled from a man between 60 and 70 years old with active or convalescent COVID-19. Sequenced: peripheral blood.

CDR3: CASTQGPGTGNVPYGYTF. The CDR3 coding sequence is TGCGCCAGCACCCAGGGCCCCGGGACAGGGAATGTCCCGTATGGCTACACCTTC. The chain uses TRBV10-1 and TRBJ1-2; 9 bases match TRBD1. The length of the CDR3 is 18 residues. Germline V gene lookup returns CDR1 WNHNN and CDR2 SYGVQD (reference sequence). V shed 7 bases and J 5 bases; nucleotides not matched to a gene: 20.